The T cell receptor beta chain described here comes from a study of patients and donors after allogeneic stem cell transplantation. TCRdb recomputed calls from the RT-PCR reads with MiXCR, one row per CDR3 protein. The sample yields around 900 distinct CDR3 sequences, 35% to 50% seen once. This clonotype was seen just once. The CDR3 extends over 15 amino acids. V trimming: 5 bases; J trimming: 6 bases; junction bases outside the gene matches: 11. Germline values: CDR1 DFQATT, CDR2 SNEGSKA (reference sequence). Source material: blood, either unsorted or a sorted T cell fraction (not recorded which). This TCR was recovered from a human donor who was either an allogeneic HSCT recipient or a stem cell or donor lymphocyte infusion donor (not recorded which). It is not recorded whose cells these are; they may come from a transplant donor. J is TRBJ2-7 and V is TRBV20-1; 12 bases line up with TRBD2. The chain's CDR3 is CSAPRVTSGRGEQYF. The CDR3 DNA reads as TGCAGTGCTCCTCGCGTGACTAGCGGGAGAGGCGAGCAGTACTTC.